The source of this TCR beta chain is a study of OX40 agonist ivuxolimab in advanced cancers. Measured with immunoSEQ multiplex PCR; TCRdb has only the in-frame clones, and not every one. Of about 36,000 clones in the sample, roughly 90% were seen once. V lost 3 bases and J lost 1, with 7 bases in between. This CDR3 contains 13 residues. Germline V gene sequence: CDR1 MDHEN, CDR2 SYDVKM. The sequenced sample was CD4+ or CD8+ T cells sorted from blood, obtained in a trial of the OX40 agonist ivuxolimab. The TCR sequence derives from an adult with an advanced solid tumor such as melanoma, head and neck, liver or kidney cancer. The V call is TRBV28, the J call TRBJ2-7; the D is unclear. The CDR3 sequence: CASSFIESYEQYF. In DNA, the CDR3 is TGTGCCAGCAGTTTCATTGAATCCTACGAGCAGTACTTC. The variable domain in full, with the rest retrieved from reference TRBV28 and TRBJ2-7, is DVKVTQSSRYLVKRTGEKVFLECVQDMDHENMFWYRQDPGLGLRLIYFSYDVKMKEKGDIPEGYSVSREKKERFSLILESASTNQTSMYLCASSFIESYEQYFGPGTRLTVT.